The rows below give T cell receptor beta chains drawn from one sample of a study of T cell repertoires in cytomegalovirus infection. TCRdb fed the reads into MiXCR, producing one record per CDR3 protein. The sample comprises hundreds of thousands of distinct CDR3 sequences, roughly 26% of which are singletons, and 6.5% to 10% rests with the top ten. Sequenced input: CD8+ T cells from PBMCs. These receptors all come from a human donor in good health (CMV status not recorded). Some clones in this sample may be carry-over from other donors' samples. Both conserved end residues are part of each CDR3. A D gene is named only where the DNA matches it firmly. Rows give clone size only sometimes, using once, few, many, or a class for an expanded clone.

j_gene	d_gene	v_gene	abundance	CDR3aa	CDR3nt
TRBJ2-1	-	TRBV7-8	many	CASSHTGRGSYNEQFF	TGTGCCAGCAGCCATACAGGGAGGGGGTCCTACAATGAGCAGTTCTTC
TRBJ2-2	TRBD2	TRBV9	few	CASSVGSSGAYTGELFF	TGTGCCAGCAGCGTAGGAAGTAGCGGGGCGTACACCGGGGAGCTGTTTTTT
TRBJ2-4	-	TRBV28	-	CASSFQTGPQTYRAEGAKNIQYF	TGTGCCAGCAGTTTTCAAACGGGTCCCCAGACCTATAGGGCCGAAGGGGCCAAAAACATTCAGTACTTC
TRBJ1-2	-	TRBV2	once	CASRELQGVDGYTF	TGTGCCAGCCGTGAACTACAGGGCGTAGATGGCTACACCTTC
TRBJ2-1	TRBD1	TRBV28	few	CASRPPGTGPFAEQFF	TGTGCCAGCAGGCCCCCCGGGACAGGGCCTTTTGCGGAGCAGTTCTTC
TRBJ2-3	-	TRBV27	many	CASSWGGTDTQYF	TGTGCCAGCAGTTGGGGTGGCACAGATACGCAGTATTTT
TRBJ2-4	-	TRBV4-2	-	CASSQVMFALAKNIQYF	TGTGCCAGCAGCCAGGTGATGTTCGCTCTAGCCAAAAACATTCAGTACTTC
TRBJ2-1	TRBD1	TRBV25-1	-	CASSYRQGPFYNEQFF	TGTGCCAGCAGTTATCGACAGGGACCTTTTTACAATGAGCAGTTCTTC
TRBJ1-1	TRBD1	TRBV14	-	CASSRGRGPEAFF	TGTGCCAGCAGCCGGGGCAGGGGGCCTGAAGCTTTCTTT
TRBJ2-5	-	TRBV7-4	once	CASSLERVEETQYF	TGTGCCAGCAGCTTAGAAAGGGTTGAAGAGACCCAGTACTTC
TRBJ2-1	-	TRBV12-3/TRBV12-4	many	CASSFLSYNEQFF	TGTGCCAGCAGTTTTCTAAGCTACAATGAGCAGTTCTTC
TRBJ1-1	-	TRBV6-2/TRBV6-3	few	CASTDIGDTEAFF	TGTGCCAGCACCGACATTGGGGATACTGAAGCTTTCTTT
TRBJ2-1	TRBD1	TRBV4-1	many	CASSPLIRTGASSYRDYNEQFF	TGCGCCAGCAGCCCTCTAATCCGGACAGGGGCCAGCTCCTACCGGGACTACAATGAGCAGTTCTTC
TRBJ1-5	-	TRBV28	-	CASSFRDTLFADQPQHF	TGTGCCAGCAGTTTTAGGGACACCCTTTTTGCCGATCAGCCCCAGCATTTT
TRBJ2-3	-	TRBV7-8	few	CASSLISGAGTDTQYF	TGTGCCAGCAGCTTAATCTCCGGGGCAGGCACAGATACGCAGTATTTT
TRBJ2-5	TRBD2	TRBV13	-	CASSMRGVEETQYF	TGTGCCAGCAGCATGCGGGGGGTGGAAGAGACCCAGTACTTC
TRBJ2-7	-	TRBV28	few	CASSLWAARGNEQYF	TGTGCCAGCAGTTTATGGGCAGCCCGAGGTAACGAGCAGTACTTC
TRBJ2-1	TRBD2	TRBV28	few	CASNSERGGFYNEQFF	TGTGCCAGCAACTCGGAGCGGGGGGGATTCTACAATGAGCAGTTCTTC
TRBJ2-3	-	TRBV6-6	few	CASSYSGPRGDTQYF	TGTGCCAGCAGTTACTCGGGGCCGAGGGGAGATACGCAGTATTTT
TRBJ2-1	-	TRBV6-6	once	CASTPSSYNEQFF	TGTGCCAGCACGCCGAGCTCCTACAATGAGCAGTTCTTC
TRBJ2-2	-	TRBV9	-	CASSVAKGHGELFF	TGTGCCAGCAGCGTAGCTAAGGGCCACGGGGAGCTGTTTTTT
TRBJ2-5	TRBD1	TRBV20-1	-	CSARADRGPETQYF	TGCAGTGCTAGAGCGGACAGGGGGCCAGAGACCCAGTACTTC
TRBJ1-1	-	TRBV7-9	many	CASSVGGLANTEAFF	TGTGCCAGCAGCGTCGGGGGATTGGCGAACACTGAAGCTTTCTTT
TRBJ1-5	TRBD1	TRBV2	-	CASSEVGGQRNQPQHF	TGTGCCAGCAGTGAAGTAGGGGGCCAGAGAAATCAGCCCCAGCATTTT
TRBJ2-3	-	TRBV25-1	-	CASSGGLHTQYF	TGTGCCAGCAGTGGGGGTCTCCATACGCAGTATTTT
TRBJ1-1	-	TRBV20-1	-	CSARSYQTGLNTEAFF	TGCAGTGCTAGATCCTATCAGACAGGATTGAACACTGAAGCTTTCTTT
TRBJ2-4	-	TRBV7-2	many	CASRHRDLAKNIQYF	TGTGCCAGCAGGCACAGGGACCTAGCCAAAAACATTCAGTACTTC
TRBJ2-2	-	TRBV20-1	-	CSASRGGELFF	TGCAGTGCTAGCCGCGGCGGGGAGCTGTTTTTT
TRBJ2-1	-	TRBV4-2	once	CASSQGGAGYSYNEQFF	TGTGCCAGCAGCCAAGGGGGCGCAGGGTATTCCTACAATGAGCAGTTCTTC
TRBJ2-3	-	TRBV7-8	many	CASSLVLAKSTDTQYF	TGTGCCAGCAGCTTAGTTCTAGCGAAGAGCACAGATACGCAGTATTTT
TRBJ1-1	-	TRBV7-9	many	CASSLPGATEAFF	TGTGCCAGCAGCCTGCCGGGGGCGACTGAAGCTTTCTTT
TRBJ2-7	-	TRBV27	few	CASSPGGGVVEQYF	TGTGCCAGCAGTCCCGGTGGGGGAGTAGTAGAGCAGTACTTC
TRBJ2-1	-	TRBV12-5	-	CASGSRDISVF	TGTGCTAGTGGTTCTCGGGACATTTCGGTCTTC
TRBJ1-1	-	TRBV7-8	many	CASSLSVLGQPTEAFF	TGTGCCAGCAGCTTATCCGTCCTAGGACAGCCCACTGAAGCTTTCTTT
TRBJ2-7	TRBD1	TRBV11-2	-	CASSWETGSFEQYF	TGTGCCAGCAGCTGGGAGACAGGGTCCTTCGAGCAGTACTTC
TRBJ1-2	TRBD1	TRBV28	few	CASSFLQEQGVSNYGYTF	TGTGCCAGCAGTTTCCTTCAGGAACAGGGGGTTTCTAACTATGGCTACACCTTC
TRBJ1-5	TRBD1	TRBV6-5	few	CASSSWDSPNQPQHF	TGTGCCAGCAGTTCCTGGGACAGCCCAAATCAGCCCCAGCATTTT
TRBJ2-5	TRBD2	TRBV6-6	-	CASSYAPGGSYQETQYF	TGTGCCAGCAGTTACGCTCCGGGGGGGTCGTACCAAGAGACCCAGTACTTC
TRBJ2-5	-	TRBV27	-	CASSPSREQETQYF	TGTGCCAGCAGTCCCTCCCGGGAACAAGAGACCCAGTACTTC
TRBJ2-1	-	TRBV11-2	-	CVSSLDPGHQGFEQFF	TGTGTCAGCAGCTTAGATCCGGGACACCAGGGTTTTGAGCAGTTCTTC
TRBJ2-7	-	TRBV7-2	-	CASSPGRKSSYEQYF	TGTGCAAGCAGCCCGGGACGGAAAAGCTCCTACGAACAGTACTTC
TRBJ2-7	-	TRBV6-2/TRBV6-3	-	CASSYTASSYEQYF	TGTGCCAGCAGTTATACAGCTAGCTCCTACGAGCAGTACTTC
TRBJ2-1	-	TRBV6-5	many	CASSYSRRQGRPNEQFF	TGTGCCAGCAGTTACTCGCGGCGCCAGGGAAGGCCCAATGAGCAGTTCTTC
TRBJ2-1	-	TRBV27	many	CASSLNRIPGVDEQFF	TGTGCCAGCAGTTTAAATCGGATCCCCGGCGTGGATGAGCAGTTCTTC
TRBJ2-1	-	TRBV28	many	CASSLYREVNEQFF	TGTGCCAGCAGTTTATATAGGGAGGTCAATGAGCAGTTCTTC
TRBJ1-2	TRBD1	TRBV20-1	-	CSARDPHRGLGGYTF	TGCAGTGCTAGAGATCCGCACAGGGGGCTCGGAGGCTACACCTTC
TRBJ1-1	-	TRBV7-2	many	CASSPLTVRTEAFF	TGTGCCAGCAGCCCACTCACGGTGAGAACTGAAGCTTTCTTT
TRBJ2-7	-	TRBV27	-	CASSLAGGPLSYEQYF	TGTGCCAGCAGTTTAGCTGGGGGGCCTCTCTCCTACGAGCAGTACTTC
TRBJ1-1	TRBD1	TRBV14	-	CACSGLPGQGPAAPMNTEAFF	TGTGCCTGCAGCGGACTACCGGGACAGGGGCCAGCGGCCCCGATGAACACTGAAGCTTTCTTT
TRBJ2-5	TRBD1	TRBV28	many	CASSFMTGGETQYF	TGTGCCAGCAGTTTCATGACAGGGGGAGAGACCCAGTACTTC
TRBJ2-5	TRBD2	TRBV29-1	few	CSVIAGARQGETQYF	TGCAGCGTGATAGCGGGGGCTCGCCAGGGAGAGACCCAGTACTTC
TRBJ2-7	TRBD1	TRBV7-8	many	CASSSTGAGYEQYF	TGTGCCAGCAGCTCGACAGGGGCCGGCTACGAGCAGTACTTC
TRBJ2-3	TRBD2	TRBV20-1	once	CSATGLAGGPYTDTQYF	TGCAGTGCTACCGGACTAGCGGGGGGGCCCTACACAGATACGCAGTATTTT
TRBJ1-1	-	TRBV12-3/TRBV12-4	many	CASSLSSYTEAFF	TGTGCCAGCAGTTTAAGCTCCTACACTGAAGCTTTCTTT
TRBJ2-7	TRBD2	TRBV2	-	CASIPRGVYGQYF	TGTGCCAGCATCCCTCGGGGGGTCTACGGGCAGTACTTC
TRBJ2-3	TRBD2	TRBV6-6	many	CASSLRAGGFTDTQYF	TGTGCCAGCAGTTTGAGAGCGGGGGGGTTCACAGATACGCAGTATTTT
TRBJ2-5	-	TRBV28	few	CASRGQGYQETQYF	TGTGCCAGCAGGGGTCAGGGTTACCAAGAGACCCAGTACTTC
TRBJ2-5	TRBD2	TRBV20-1	-	CSARSSGGAGTQYF	TGCAGTGCTAGAAGTAGCGGGGGGGCCGGGACCCAGTACTTC